The T cell receptor (beta chain) described here comes from a study of T cell changes during pregnancy in multiple sclerosis (dated by TCRdb to about 2019). With regard to the full study: The study examined how the T cell repertoire changed over the course of pregnancy in women with multiple sclerosis.

V and J are truncated by 2 bases and 5 bases respectively, leaving an intervening sequence of 15 bases. Looking up the germline V gene (reference sequence) yields CDR1 SEHNR and CDR2 FQNEAQ. The CDR3 starts with the cysteine, ends with the phenylalanine, and has 15 residues. The read is trimmed to its CDR3 DNA, 45 bases read in frame from base 1. The library was built by means of the immunoSEQ multiplex PCR assay. TCRdb holds this immuneACCESS table with in-frame rearrangements only. Some clones are missing; in checked studies, unresolved V genes explain under half, and the rest has no known cause. The sample contains fewer than 65,000 clones, about 91% of them found a single time. In total, the top ten clones hold around 0.85% of the sample. Comments on this clone: This receptor's antigen is unknown. Base quality data are lacking; no much larger clone is found one base away.

This sample comprised peripheral blood, obtained before pregnancy. The chain uses TRBV7-9 and TRBJ2-5; possibly the D gene is TRBD2, per 6 matching bases. This sequence originates from a female donor with multiple sclerosis, enrolled in a pregnancy study. The CDR3 here reads CASSLIMEGGETQYF. The DNA sequence is TGTGCCAGCAGCTTAATTATGGAGGGCGGGGAGACCCAGTACTTC.